This T cell receptor (beta chain) was identified in a study of human T cells and chemical hapten exposure. A note on this clonotype: Its antigen is not identified.

Time point defined: patch test 1, 2 weeks after DPC sensitization. Treatment of the sample: therapeutic diphenylcyclopropenone sensitization with weekly scalp DPC. Each donor was an alopecia patient between 18 and 70 years of age who qualified for DPC. General observations from the study: PT1 expanded TCR counts and patch test score were linked, and their correlation was positive.

The V gene's germline CDR1 is SQVTM and CDR2 ANQGSEA. V trimming: 7 bases; J trimming: 6 bases; junction bases outside the gene matches: 4. This CDR3 region has 11 residues. TCRdb independently ran MiXCR on the RACE reads; one entry per CDR3 protein. The sample records about 120,000 distinct CDR3 sequences, over 10% being singletons. This receptor was taken from a woman aged 45 to 65 with alopecia areata. Some clones in this sample may be carry-over from other donors' samples. The V and J genes are TRBV29-1 and TRBJ1-2; TRBD1 matches 8 bases. The specimen comprised whole blood, sampled in connection with sensitization to the hapten diphenylcyclopropenone (DPC). The CDR3, as DNA: TGCAGCGGGGGGACAGGACATGGCTACACCTTC. Protein: CSGGTGHGYTF.